This TCR beta chain was sequenced in a study of human T cells and chemical hapten exposure. Background on the study: Reading of the patch tests, which applied 0.01% DPC to the upper back, occurred at 6 days.

This clonotype was recorded many times. MiXCR, run by TCRdb on the RACE reads, gives a single entry per CDR3 protein. The top ten clones hold 2.9% of a sample with 180,000 or so distinct CDR3 sequences, under 35% of them seen once. Time point meaning: pre-sensitization, week 0. As for treatment: therapeutic diphenylcyclopropenone sensitization with weekly scalp DPC. The source material was whole blood, sampled in connection with sensitization to the hapten diphenylcyclopropenone (DPC). The source is a woman aged 30 to 39 with alopecia areata. Some clones in this sample may be carry-over from other donors' samples.

CDR3 bases: TGTGCCAGCAGGCAAAATTCCGATCAGGGCGACGAGCAGTACTTC. Amino acids: CASRQNSDQGDEQYF. This chain connects TRBV6-5 to TRBJ2-7, with D maybe TRBD1 (5 bases). The CDR3 runs to 15 residues. V was clipped by 6 bases and J by 5 bases, with 20 bases between them. The germline V gene has CDR1 MNHEY and CDR2 SVGAGI.